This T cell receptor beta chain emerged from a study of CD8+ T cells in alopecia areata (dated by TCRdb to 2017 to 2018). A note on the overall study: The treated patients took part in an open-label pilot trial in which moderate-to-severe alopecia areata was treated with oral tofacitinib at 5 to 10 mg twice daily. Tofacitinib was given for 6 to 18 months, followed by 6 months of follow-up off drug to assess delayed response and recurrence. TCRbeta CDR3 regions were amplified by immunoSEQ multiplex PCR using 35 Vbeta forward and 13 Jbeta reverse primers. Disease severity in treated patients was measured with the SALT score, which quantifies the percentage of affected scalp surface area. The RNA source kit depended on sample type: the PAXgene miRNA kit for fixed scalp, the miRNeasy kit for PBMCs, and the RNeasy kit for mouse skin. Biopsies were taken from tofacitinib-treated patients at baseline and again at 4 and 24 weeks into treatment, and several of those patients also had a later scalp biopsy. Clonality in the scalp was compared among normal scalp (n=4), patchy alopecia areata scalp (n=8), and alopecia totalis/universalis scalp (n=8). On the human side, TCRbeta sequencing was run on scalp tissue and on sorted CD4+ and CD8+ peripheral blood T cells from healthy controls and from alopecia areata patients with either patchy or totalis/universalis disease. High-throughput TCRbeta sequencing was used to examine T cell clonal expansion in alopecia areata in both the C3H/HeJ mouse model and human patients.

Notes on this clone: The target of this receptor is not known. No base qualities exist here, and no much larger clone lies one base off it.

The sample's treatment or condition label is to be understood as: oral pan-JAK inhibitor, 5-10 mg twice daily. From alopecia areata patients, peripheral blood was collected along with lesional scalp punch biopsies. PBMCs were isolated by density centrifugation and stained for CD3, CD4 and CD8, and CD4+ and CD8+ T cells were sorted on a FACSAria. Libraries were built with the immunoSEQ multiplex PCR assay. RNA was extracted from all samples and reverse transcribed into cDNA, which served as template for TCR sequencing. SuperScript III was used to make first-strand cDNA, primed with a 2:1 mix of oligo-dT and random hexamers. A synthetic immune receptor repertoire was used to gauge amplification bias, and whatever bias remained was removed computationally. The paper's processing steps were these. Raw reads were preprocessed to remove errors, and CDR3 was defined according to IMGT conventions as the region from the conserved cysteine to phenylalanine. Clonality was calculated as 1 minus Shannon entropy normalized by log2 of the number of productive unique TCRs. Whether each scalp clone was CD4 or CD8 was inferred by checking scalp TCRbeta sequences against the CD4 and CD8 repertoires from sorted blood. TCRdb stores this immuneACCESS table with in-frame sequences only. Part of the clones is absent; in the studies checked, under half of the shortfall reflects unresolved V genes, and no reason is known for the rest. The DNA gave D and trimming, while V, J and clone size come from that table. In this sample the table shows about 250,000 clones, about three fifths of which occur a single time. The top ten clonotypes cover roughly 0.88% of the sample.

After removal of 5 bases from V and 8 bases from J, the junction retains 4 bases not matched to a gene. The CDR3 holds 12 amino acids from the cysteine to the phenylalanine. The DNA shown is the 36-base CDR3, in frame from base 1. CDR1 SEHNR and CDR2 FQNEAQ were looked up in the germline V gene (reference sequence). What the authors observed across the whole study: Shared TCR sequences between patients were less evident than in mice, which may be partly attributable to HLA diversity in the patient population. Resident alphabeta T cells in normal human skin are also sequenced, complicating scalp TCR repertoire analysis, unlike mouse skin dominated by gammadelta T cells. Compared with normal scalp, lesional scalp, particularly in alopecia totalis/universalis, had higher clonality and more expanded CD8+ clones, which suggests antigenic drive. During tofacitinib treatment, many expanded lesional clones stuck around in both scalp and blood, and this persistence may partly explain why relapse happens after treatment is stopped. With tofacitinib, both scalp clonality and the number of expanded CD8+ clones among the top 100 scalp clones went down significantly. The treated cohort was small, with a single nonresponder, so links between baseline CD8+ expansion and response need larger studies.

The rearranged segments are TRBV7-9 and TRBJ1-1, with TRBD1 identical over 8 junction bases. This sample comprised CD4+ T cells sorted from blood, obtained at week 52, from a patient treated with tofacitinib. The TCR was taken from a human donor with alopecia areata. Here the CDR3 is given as CASSTGTGEAFF. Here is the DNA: TGTGCCAGCAGCACAGGGACAGGCGAAGCTTTCTTT.